The 15 T cell receptor beta chains in this list originate from one sample, sequenced in a study of identical twins. Each CDR3 protein gets one entry after TCRdb re-called the 5' RACE reads with MiXCR. The sample shows fewer than 900,000 distinct CDR3 sequences, 15% to 20% of them seen only once. The sample was also reused in another study, on T cells expressing NK-cell markers.

The sequenced sample consisted of PBMCs. The receptors were gathered from a woman younger than 35 in good health.

The V call is TRBV20-1, the J call TRBJ2-7; D perhaps matches TRBD1 (6 bases). Between the trimmed V and J ends, which lost 5 bases and 3 bases, there was a span of 23 bases. Germline CDR1 is DFQATT and CDR2 is SNEGSKA (reference sequence). CDR3 length: 16 residues. This CDR3 is CSAEGIWDTRNYEQYF. In DNA, the CDR3 is TGCAGTGCTGAGGGCATCTGGGACACCCGAAACTACGAGCAGTACTTC.

A few counts support this clonotype. V gene TRBV5-5 combines with J gene TRBJ2-5; D might be TRBD2 (5 bases). Trimming pared 0 bases from V and 1 base from J, leaving 7 bases between. The CDR3 has 14 residues. Germline V gene lookup returns CDR1 SGHKS and CDR2 YYEKEE (reference sequence). The CDR3 bases are TGTGCCAGCAGCTTGGTTACTAGCCAAGAGACCCAGTACTTC. Encoded protein: CASSLVTSQETQYF.

The chain recombines TRBV29-1 with TRBJ2-3, with a tentative D call TRBD2 (5 bases). Between the trimmed V and J ends, which lost 6 bases and 5 bases, there was a span of 15 bases. The germline V gene encodes CDR1 SQVTM and CDR2 ANQGSEA. This CDR3 spans 13 amino acids. In DNA form, the CDR3 reads TGCAGCGTGAACAGCGGTAGTGGAGATACGCAGTATTTT. Translated: CSVNSGSGDTQYF.

The chain carries TRBV9 and TRBJ2-1, with D perhaps TRBD2 (5 bases). CDR1 SGDLS and CDR2 YYNGEE come from the germline V gene. Trimming took 4 bases from V and 9 from J, leaving 14 bases between them. The length of the CDR3 is 13 residues. The CDR3 DNA reads TGTGCCAGCAGCAACGGACCGGCGGGTGAGCAGTTCTTC. It yields the protein CASSNGPAGEQFF.

This clonotype was detected once. CDR3 protein: CASSPGVLAGSYNEQFF. As DNA, the CDR3 is TGTGCCAGCAGCCCTGGGGTCTTGGCAGGCTCCTACAATGAGCAGTTCTTC. V usage is TRBV7-3 and J usage is TRBJ2-1; no reliable D call. In germline, CDR1 is SGHTA, CDR2 FQGTGA. This CDR3 has 17 residues. V gave up 5 bases and J gave up 0 bases, with 17 bases separating them.

This clonotype showed up just a few times. The chain uses TRBV27 and TRBJ2-3; D is ambiguous. Trimming removed 3 bases from V and 6 bases from J, with 13 bases in between. Germline V gene lookup returns CDR1 MNHEY and CDR2 SMNVEV (reference sequence). The CDR3 totals 14 residues. The CDR3 sequence: CASSFLPLSDTQYF. CDR3 bases: TGTGCCAGCAGTTTCCTACCGCTGTCGGATACGCAGTATTTT.

This clonotype appeared a few times. V gene TRBV5-8 combines with J gene TRBJ1-2; 7 bases match TRBD1. Per germline, CDR1 SGHTS and CDR2 YDEGEE. CDR3 size: 15 residues. Unmatched junction bases numbered 10, after V lost 4 bases and J lost 4 bases. For the CDR3, the DNA is TGTGCCAGCAGCGCTGACAGGGCGGCAACCTATGGCTACACCTTC. Its protein product is CASSADRAATYGYTF.

This clonotype was picked up one time. The chain joins TRBV3-1 to TRBJ2-2; D is possibly TRBD1 (6 bases). Looked up from germline, CDR1 is LGHDT and CDR2 is YNNKEL (reference sequence). The CDR3 loop spans 15 amino acids. V was shortened by 1 base and J by 8 bases, with 14 bases between the two germline ends. The CDR3 loop is CASSQVLRGKGELFF. The CDR3 region has the DNA TGTGCCAGCAGCCAAGTCCTGAGGGGGAAGGGGGAGCTGTTTTTT.

This clonotype was counted many times. The chain recombines TRBV6-5 with TRBJ2-3; D is possibly TRBD1 (5 bases). Germline V gene lookup returns CDR1 MNHEY and CDR2 SVGAGI. The germline V and J ends were trimmed by 0 bases and 7 bases, with 11 bases remaining between them. The CDR3 has 14 residues. The chain's CDR3 is CASSYSGQQYTQYF. DNA of the CDR3: TGTGCCAGCAGTTACTCGGGGCAGCAGTATACGCAGTATTTT.

A remark on this clonotype: The germline gene is not matched at one end of the junction; a read error may be the cause. The genes are TRBV18 and TRBJ2-7, with 8 positions matching TRBD2. CDR1 KGHSH and CDR2 LQKENI come from the germline V gene. The CDR3 is 17 amino acids. CDR3: CASSPPGTRNIGYGQYF. In nucleotides, the CDR3 is TGTGCCAGCTCACCCCCCGGGACTAGAAATATAGGTTACGGGCAGTACTTC.

This clonotype was seen ten or more times. The rearrangement links TRBV29-1 to TRBJ1-5; TRBD1 matches at 8 bases. Trimming cost V 4 bases and J 0 bases; bases outside gene matches: 5. This CDR3 has 15 residues. Germline V gives CDR1 SQVTM, CDR2 ANQGSEA. This chain's CDR3 is CSVGLQGDSNQPQHF. CDR3 in DNA: TGCAGCGTTGGGTTACAGGGGGATAGCAATCAGCCCCAGCATTTT.

This clonotype was seen only a few times. This chain connects TRBV2 to TRBJ1-2; D perhaps matches TRBD1 (5 bases). V lost 6 bases and J 4 bases, leaving 9 bases between the germline ends. The CDR3 has 12 residues. CDR1 and CDR2 (germline): SNHLY, FYNNEI. The CDR3 DNA sequence: TGTGCCAGCAGGGCAGGGTTCTATGGCTACACCTTC. It is translated as CASRAGFYGYTF.

The chain recombines TRBV29-1 with TRBJ2-3; D possibly uses TRBD1 or TRBD2 (5 bases each). V lost 5 bases, J lost 0 bases, and 9 bases lay in between. CDR3 size: 13 residues. Germline V gives CDR1 SQVTM, CDR2 ANQGSEA. As DNA, the CDR3 is TGCAGCGTTCTCGGGGACAGCACAGATACGCAGTATTTT. Amino acids: CSVLGDSTDTQYF.

This clonotype was detected a few times. The rearrangement uses TRBV5-1 and TRBJ1-2, with no clear D. Germline-derived CDR1 and CDR2 are SGHRS and YFSETQ. V was shortened by 0 bases and J by 8 bases, with 17 bases between the two germline ends. The CDR3 spans 15 residues. CDR3 nucleotide sequence: TGCGCCAGCAGCTTGGACGACGGGAAAGCGTGGGGCTACACCTTC. Translation gives CASSLDDGKAWGYTF.

The chain recombines TRBV4-3 with TRBJ2-7, with D perhaps matching TRBD1 (5 bases). V was clipped by 4 bases and J by 2 bases, with 18 bases between them. The CDR3 covers 16 residues. The V gene's germline CDR1 is LGHNA and CDR2 YSLEER. The CDR3 DNA sequence: TGCGCCAGCAGCCCCCGACGCGGATCGACAGCCTACGAGCAGTACTTC. It yields the protein CASSPRRGSTAYEQYF.